The sequence of this T cell receptor (beta chain) was determined in a study of blood T cell repertoires in COVID-19. Per the study methods: Nucleated cell counts were estimated from reference gene primer amplification. Only in-frame clones appear in the TCRdb table, and some are missing; sequencing was by immunoSEQ multiplex PCR. D and trimming were read from the DNA, whereas the V and J calls and clone size are those reported in that table. The sample lists some 6,000 clones; 88% were seen once. The germline V gene has CDR1 DFQATT and CDR2 SNEGSKA (reference sequence). CDR3 length equals 11 residues. Trimming stripped 5 bases from V and 3 bases from J, with 8 bases between.

The clonotype comes from a human donor in a cohort sampled during active COVID-19. The chain employs TRBV20-1 and TRBJ2-7; D unresolved. Input material: peripheral blood. In DNA form, the CDR3 reads TGCAGTGCTGTACATGACTACGAGCAGTACTTC. It translates to CSAVHDYEQYF.